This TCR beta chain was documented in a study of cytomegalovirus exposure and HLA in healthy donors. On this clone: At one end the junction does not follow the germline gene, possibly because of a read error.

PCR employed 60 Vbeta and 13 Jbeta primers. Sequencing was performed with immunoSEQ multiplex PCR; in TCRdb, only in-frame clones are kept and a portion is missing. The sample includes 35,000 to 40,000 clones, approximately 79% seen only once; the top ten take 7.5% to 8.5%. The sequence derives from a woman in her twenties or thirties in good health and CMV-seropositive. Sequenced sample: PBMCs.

CDR3 coding DNA: TGTGCTAGCAGCCCGGACAGGGGCGCAACTAATGAAAAACTGTTTTTT. It codes for CASSPDRGATNEKLFF. The chain is built from TRBV7-7 and TRBJ1-4; 9 positions agree with TRBD1. This CDR3 has 16 amino acids. Germline V gene sequence: CDR1 SSHAT, CDR2 FNYEAQ (reference sequence). Full variable domain (rest looked up from reference TRBV7-7 and TRBJ1-4): GAGVSQSPRYKVTKRGQDVTLRCDPISSHATLYWYQQALGQGPEFLTYFNYEAQPDKSGLPSDRFSAERPEGSISTLTIQRTEQRDSAMYRCASSPDRGATNEKLFFGSGTQLSVL.